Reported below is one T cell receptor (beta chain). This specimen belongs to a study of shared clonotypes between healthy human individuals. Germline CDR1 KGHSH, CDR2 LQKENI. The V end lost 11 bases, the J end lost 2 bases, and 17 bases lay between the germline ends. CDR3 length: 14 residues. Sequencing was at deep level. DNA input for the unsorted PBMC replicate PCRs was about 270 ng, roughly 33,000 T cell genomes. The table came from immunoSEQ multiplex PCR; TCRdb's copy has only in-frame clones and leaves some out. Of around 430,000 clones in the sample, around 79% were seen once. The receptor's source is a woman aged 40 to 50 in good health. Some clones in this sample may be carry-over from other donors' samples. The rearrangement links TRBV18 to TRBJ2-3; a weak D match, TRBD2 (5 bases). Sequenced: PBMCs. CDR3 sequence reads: CASGEGSSTDTQYF. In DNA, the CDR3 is TGTGCCTCTGGAGAGGGATCATCCACAGATACGCAGTATTTT.